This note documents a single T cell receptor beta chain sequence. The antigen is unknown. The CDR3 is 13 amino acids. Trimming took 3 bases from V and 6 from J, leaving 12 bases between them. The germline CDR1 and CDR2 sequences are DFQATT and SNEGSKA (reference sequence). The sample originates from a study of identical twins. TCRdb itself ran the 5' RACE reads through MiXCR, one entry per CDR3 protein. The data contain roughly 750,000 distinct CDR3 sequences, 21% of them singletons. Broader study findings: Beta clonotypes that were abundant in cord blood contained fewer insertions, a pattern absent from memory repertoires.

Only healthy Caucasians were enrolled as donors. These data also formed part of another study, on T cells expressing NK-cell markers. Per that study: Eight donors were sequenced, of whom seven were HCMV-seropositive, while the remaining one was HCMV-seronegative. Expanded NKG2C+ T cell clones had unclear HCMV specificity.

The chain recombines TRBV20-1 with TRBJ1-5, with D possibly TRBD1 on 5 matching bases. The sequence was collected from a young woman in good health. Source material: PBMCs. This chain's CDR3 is CSASQGAGQPQHF. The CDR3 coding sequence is TGCAGTGCTAGTCAAGGGGCGGGTCAGCCCCAGCATTTT.